This T cell receptor beta chain was recovered during a study of T cells in women clearing cervical HPV infection listed by TCRdb under 2018. General notes on the study: The cases were approximately 23 women with histologically confirmed HPV16-related CIN3 or worse, and 2 of those women had invasive cancers. The controls were about 25 women whose single incident HPV16 infection cleared within 12 months with no development of precancer or cancer. Blood from cases was collected at the visit at which the lesion was first identified, whereas blood from controls was collected once infection was no longer detected. For cases, a median interval of approximately 140 days, with an interquartile range of roughly 80 to 200 days, was observed between lesion detection and blood sampling. Because only a few women had HLA typing data, the possibility that HLA type acted as a confounder could not be ruled out. An exploratory proof-of-principle case-control study, nested within the Guanacaste HPV Natural History Study in Costa Rica, was conducted to compare TCR repertoires across cervical HPV16 outcomes. Cases and controls were matched on year of sample collection and on age within five years. Median age was roughly 32 years in cases versus approximately 37 in controls, and baseline characteristics did not differ significantly. In the parent cohort, more than 8,500 women aged 18 or older were enrolled in Guanacaste, Costa Rica, during about 1992 to 1994 and then followed for under nine years. Five blinded duplicates per group were added as quality controls, so that approximately 60 samples were obtained: roughly 50 participants and some 10 replicates.

Details on this clone: This receptor's antigen is unknown. The read ends 3 residues before the CDR3 terminus; that terminus is restored from the germline J gene.

Broader findings and caveats from the paper: Because of the cross-sectional design, the study could not determine whether the associations came before infection or resulted from infection, and neither effector/memory subsets nor HPV-specific T cells were isolated. Cases had lower TRBV6-7 relative abundance than controls (about 0.1% versus 0.15%; Bonferroni P = 0.0008). T-cell numbers per sample were unknown, so richness differences could reflect varying T-cell content rather than repertoire biology. By combining richness with V gene abundances, random forest classifiers separated cases from controls with an estimated AUC of about 0.82. TCR repertoire richness was significantly higher in CIN3+ cases than in controls across sequencing depths, while evenness did not differ.

Every participant had a single incident cervical HPV16 infection, and women with prevalent HPV16 infections were excluded. Cervical HPV DNA was detected with MY09/MY11 PCR, and genotyping was done with dot-blot hybridization. Fifteen mL of heparinized blood was centrifuged, after which the buffy coat was aliquoted, frozen at -30 degrees C, and then stored at -80 degrees C. QIAGEN kits were used to extract genomic DNA from the buffy coat specimens. From cysteine to phenylalanine, the CDR3 is 16 amino acids long. Of the CDR3's DNA, 39 bases were read; they are in frame from base 1. V lost 1 base and J lost 2 bases, and the count of bases not matched to a germline gene is 10. The germline V gene encodes CDR1 DFQATT and CDR2 SNEGSKA (reference sequence). TCR beta CDR3 regions were amplified by multiplex PCR from an average of roughly 1.1 ug genomic DNA per sample using the immunoSEQ assay. Primer bias was corrected in the assay by using a complete synthetic TCR repertoire to establish an amplification baseline. Amplicons were sequenced on the Illumina platform. In the source study's methods: Sequences were error-corrected by clustering with frequency ratios and a modified nearest-neighbor algorithm, then analyzed in the immunoSEQ Analyzer with IMGT gene definitions. At each rarefaction depth, TCR richness and evenness were averaged across 20 rarefaction repeats, and any sample with fewer sequences than the depth was left out. Relative abundances of V, D and J genes were compared between groups using Wilcoxon rank sum tests, with FDR correction applied. An intraclass correlation of 90% to 97% for TCR richness and an average of about 77% across 66 gene segments were obtained from the blinded duplicates. TCRdb retrieved this table from immuneACCESS and kept in-frame rearrangements only. Not all clones are present; in checked studies, unresolved V genes account for under half, and no reason is known for the remainder. The DNA was the basis for D and trimming; V, J and clone size are from that table. The sample's table lists a count of under 45,000 clones. Jointly, the top ten make up about 5.8% of the sample.

The origin of this receptor is a woman between 18 and 70 years old with a cervical HPV16 infection that either progressed to CIN3+ or cleared (not recorded which). The receptor chain draws on TRBV20-1 and TRBJ2-5; 7 junctional bases match TRBD2. The material sequenced was blood buffy coat. The CDR3 amino acid sequence is: CSARGLAPNLQETQYF. The CDR3 bases that were read are TGCAGTGCTAGAGGACTAGCCCCGAACCTTCAAGAGACC.